This T cell receptor beta chain was obtained from a study of blood T cells in healthy people across ages. Total RNA extraction produced at least 5.5 micrograms (per sample) for the study. As concerns this clonotype: Its antigen remains unidentified.

The CDR3 extends over 17 amino acids. With V trimmed by 2 bases and J by 2 bases, 14 bases remained unmatched. Germline V gene lookup returns CDR1 DFQATT and CDR2 SNEGSKA (reference sequence). Broader study findings: TCR beta diversity per million T cells fell roughly linearly with age.

The second PCR ran roughly 7 to 12 cycles with a sample-barcoded 5' primer and J-beta primers. A template-switch adaptor with 12 random nucleotides tagged each cDNA molecule. TCRdb independently ran MiXCR on the 5' RACE reads; one entry per CDR3 protein. The repertoire has approximately 1,000,000 distinct CDR3 sequences, 45% of them found once; the top ten carry 18%. The sequence derives from a woman aged 60-75 years in good health. The J gene is TRBJ2-7, the V gene TRBV20-1; TRBD1 matches at 8 bases. What was sequenced was blood. CDR3: CSARSIQIEQGAYEQYF. CDR3 nucleotides: TGCAGTGCTAGATCAATACAGATAGAACAGGGGGCCTACGAGCAGTACTTC.